This T cell receptor beta chain was sequenced during a study of blood T cell repertoires in COVID-19. Which cohort a participant joined came from the clinical history participants gave. There are a few counts of this clone. The method was immunoSEQ multiplex PCR; TCRdb's version includes in-frame clones alone and lacks a portion of them. The sample shows some 300,000 clones, around 92% of them seen only once. J was trimmed by 2 bases and V by 10 bases; bases with no gene match: 10. This CDR3 has 14 amino acids. Germline V lookup: CDR1 MDHEN, CDR2 SYDVKM. The clonotype was recovered from a woman in her forties or fifties who had been exposed to COVID-19. Sequencing was carried out using PBMCs or T cells enriched from blood (not recorded which). The rearrangement links TRBV28 to TRBJ2-7; 8 nucleotides align to TRBD2. The CDR3 bases are TGTGCCACCCCAACCCTAGCGGGCGCCTACGAGCAGTACTTC. This encodes CATPTLAGAYEQYF. Filled out from reference TRBV28 and TRBJ2-7, the complete variable domain reads DVKVTQSSRYLVKRTGEKVFLECVQDMDHENMFWYRQDPGLGLRLIYFSYDVKMKEKGDIPEGYSVSREKKERFSLILESASTNQTSMYLCATPTLAGAYEQYFGPGTRLTVT.